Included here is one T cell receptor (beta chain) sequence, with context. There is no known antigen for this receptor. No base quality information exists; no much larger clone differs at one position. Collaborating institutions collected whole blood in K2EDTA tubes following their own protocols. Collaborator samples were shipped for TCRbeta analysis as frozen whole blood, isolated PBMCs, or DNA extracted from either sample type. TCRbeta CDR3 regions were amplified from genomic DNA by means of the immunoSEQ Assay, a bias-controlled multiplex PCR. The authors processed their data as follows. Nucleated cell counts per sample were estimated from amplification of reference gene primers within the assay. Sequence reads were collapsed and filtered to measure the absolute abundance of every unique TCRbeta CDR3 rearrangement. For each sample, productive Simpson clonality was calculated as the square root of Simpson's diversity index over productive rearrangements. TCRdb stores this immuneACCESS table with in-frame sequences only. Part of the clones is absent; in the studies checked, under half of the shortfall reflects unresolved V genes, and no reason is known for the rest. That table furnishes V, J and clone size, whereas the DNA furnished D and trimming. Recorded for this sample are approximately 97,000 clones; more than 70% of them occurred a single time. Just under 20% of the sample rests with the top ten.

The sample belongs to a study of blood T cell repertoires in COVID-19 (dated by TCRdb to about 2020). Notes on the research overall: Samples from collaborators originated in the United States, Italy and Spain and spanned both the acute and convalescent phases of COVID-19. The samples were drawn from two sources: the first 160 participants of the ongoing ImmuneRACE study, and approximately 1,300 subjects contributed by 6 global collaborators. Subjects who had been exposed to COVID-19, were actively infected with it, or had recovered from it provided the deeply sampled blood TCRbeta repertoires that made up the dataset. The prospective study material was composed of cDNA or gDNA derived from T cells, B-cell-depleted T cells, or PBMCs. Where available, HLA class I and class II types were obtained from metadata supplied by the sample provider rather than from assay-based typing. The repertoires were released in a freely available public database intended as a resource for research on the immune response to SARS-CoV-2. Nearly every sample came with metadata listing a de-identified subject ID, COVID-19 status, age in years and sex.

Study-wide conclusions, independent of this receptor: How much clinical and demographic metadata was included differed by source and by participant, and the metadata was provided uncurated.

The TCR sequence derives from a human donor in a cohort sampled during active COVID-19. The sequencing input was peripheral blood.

The CDR3 protein is CSASDSREQFF. The nucleotide sequence is TGCAGTGCTAGCGATTCGCGGGAGCAGTTCTTC. The chain is made from TRBV20-1 and TRBJ2-1, with the D gene not confidently named. The CDR3 sequence holds 11 residues, the cysteine and phenylalanine included. Of all the DNA, just the CDR3 is kept, 33 bases in frame from base 1. V was cut back by 3 bases and J by 10 bases, leaving a gap of 10 bases between them. The germline V gene (reference sequence) supplies CDR1 DFQATT and CDR2 SNEGSKA.